This T cell receptor (beta chain) was sequenced for a study of blood T cell repertoires in COVID-19. For the study at large: Both acute and convalescent COVID-19 samples were obtained from the United States, Italy and Spain.

In terms of age and location, participants ranged from roughly 18 to 90 years and lived in approximately 26 US areas. Donors of Cohort 3 who recovered were those that had two negative PCRs, clearance, or symptom resolution. Repertoires were generated with immunoSEQ multiplex PCR, while TCRdb's copy carries only in-frame clones and drops some. The repertoire holds roughly 400,000 clones, with roughly 90% as singletons. CDR1 and CDR2 (germline): SGHNT, YYREEE (reference sequence). CDR3 length equals 14 residues. V dropped 0 bases and J dropped 0 bases, with 7 bases sitting between them. This receptor was identified in a woman in her thirties who had recovered from COVID-19. The sample was PBMCs or T cells enriched from blood (not recorded which). The chain uses TRBV5-4 and TRBJ2-7; D unresolved. The CDR3 is CASSLEKHSYEQYF. The CDR3 nucleotides read TGTGCCAGCAGCTTGGAAAAACACTCCTACGAGCAGTACTTC.